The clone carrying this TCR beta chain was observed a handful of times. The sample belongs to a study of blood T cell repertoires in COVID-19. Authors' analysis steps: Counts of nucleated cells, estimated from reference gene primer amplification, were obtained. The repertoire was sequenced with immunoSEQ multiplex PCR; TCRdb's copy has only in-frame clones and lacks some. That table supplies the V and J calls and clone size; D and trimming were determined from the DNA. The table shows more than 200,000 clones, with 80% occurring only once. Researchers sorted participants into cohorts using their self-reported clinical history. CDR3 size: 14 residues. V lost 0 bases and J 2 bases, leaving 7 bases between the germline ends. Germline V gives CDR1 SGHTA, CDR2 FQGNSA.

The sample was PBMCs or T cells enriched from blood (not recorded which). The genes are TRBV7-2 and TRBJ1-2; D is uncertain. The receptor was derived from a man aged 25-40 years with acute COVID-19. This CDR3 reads CASSLARANYGYTF. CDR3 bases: TGTGCCAGCAGCTTAGCGCGGGCCAACTATGGCTACACCTTC.